The 29 T cell receptor beta chains below all came from one sample that was sequenced in a study of siplizumab effects on memory and regulatory T cells. The repertoire was sequenced with immunoSEQ multiplex PCR; TCRdb's copy has only in-frame clones and lacks some. The table includes some 110,000 clones, about 92% detected once. The sample comprised CD4+ T cells sorted from blood. The receptor set was obtained from a human donor in good health.

In DNA form, the CDR3 reads TGTGCCAGCAGCCCCGGGACGGACATTGCCTACGAGCAGTACTTC. Translating it yields CASSPGTDIAYEQYF. The chain carries TRBV5-4 and TRBJ2-7; D could derive from TRBD1 or TRBD2 (5 bases each). This CDR3 has 15 residues. The V gene lost 4 bases and the J gene lost 2 bases, with 16 bases spanning the gap. Germline loops: CDR1 SGHNT, CDR2 YYREEE (reference sequence).

The CDR3 is CASSLAGTGGFYGYTF. In DNA, the CDR3 is TGTGCCAGCAGCTTAGCGGGAACAGGGGGTTTCTATGGCTACACCTTC. This rearrangement joins TRBV7-9 to TRBJ1-2; TRBD1 aligns across 8 bases. Trimming at V came to 0 bases and at J to 4 bases, leaving 7 bases not matched to a gene. This CDR3 region has 16 residues. Germline CDR1 is SEHNR and CDR2 is FQNEAQ (reference sequence).

The chain links TRBV5-4 to TRBJ2-7; 8 nucleotides match TRBD1. The V gene's germline CDR1 is SGHNT and CDR2 YYREEE (reference sequence). The CDR3 spans 14 residues. Unmatched junction bases numbered 3, after V lost 2 bases and J lost 2 bases. In nucleotides, the CDR3 is TGTGCCAGCAGCTTTCAGGGGGCCCCCTACGAGCAGTACTTC. Its protein is CASSFQGAPYEQYF. The variable domain in full, with the rest retrieved from reference TRBV5-4 and TRBJ2-7, is ETGVTQSPTHLIKTRGQQVTLRCSSQSGHNTVSWYQQALGQGPQFIFQYYREEENGRGNFPPRFSGLQFPNYSSELNVNALELDDSALYLCASSFQGAPYEQYFGPGTRLTVT.

The chain links TRBV5-5 to TRBJ1-1, with 7 bases that match TRBD1. The V and J ends lost 4 bases and 5 bases, in that order; junction bases with no gene match: 8. CDR3 size: 14 residues. From germline, CDR1 is SGHKS and CDR2 YYEKEE (reference sequence). In DNA form, the CDR3 reads TGTGCCAGCAGCAGATCGACAGGGAGGACTGAAGCTTTCTTT. Amino acids: CASSRSTGRTEAFF.

The J gene is TRBJ1-5, the V gene TRBV30; D is undetermined. The CDR3 totals 14 residues. CDR1 and CDR2 (germline): GTSNPN, SVGIG (reference sequence). V was trimmed by 2 bases and J by 7 bases, leaving 15 bases between them. The CDR3 nucleotides read TGTGCCTGGAGTCCCCTCTCGGCCCGCCAGCCCCAGCATTTT. This encodes CAWSPLSARQPQHF.

In this sample, this clone turned up once. The chain links TRBV7-8 to TRBJ1-2; tentatively, D is TRBD1 (5 bases). CDR1 and CDR2 (germline): SGHVS, FQNEAQ. This CDR3 spans 14 amino acids. V was pared by 5 bases and J by 6 bases, with 16 bases between. CDR3 coding DNA: TGTGCCAGCAGCCCACGGACACGTCCTCATGGCTACACCTTC. Translating gives CASSPRTRPHGYTF.

This clone is a singleton in its sample. The J gene is TRBJ2-7, the V gene TRBV5-1; 8 positions agree with TRBD2. Germline CDR1 and CDR2: SGHRS and YFSETQ. The CDR3 covers 16 residues. Unmatched junction bases numbered 9, after V lost 1 base and J lost 3 bases. The CDR3 reads CASSLSSGANNYEQYF. The DNA of the CDR3 is TGCGCCAGCAGCTTGAGTAGCGGGGCCAATAACTACGAGCAGTACTTC.

The chain employs TRBV2 and TRBJ2-5; 8 nucleotides align to TRBD1. Per germline, CDR1 SNHLY and CDR2 FYNNEI. CDR3 length equals 12 residues. Trimming took 7 bases from V and 4 from J; bases not matched to a gene: 2. CDR3 in amino acids: CASNDRGETQYF. The CDR3, as DNA: TGTGCCAGCAACGACAGGGGAGAGACCCAGTACTTC.

CDR3: CASRPGQGFHEQYF. CDR3 bases: TGTGCCAGCAGGCCGGGACAGGGGTTCCACGAGCAGTACTTC. The chain is built from TRBV6-1 and TRBJ2-7; 10 positions match TRBD1. The CDR3 is made up of 14 amino acids. Germline V gene data show CDR1 as MNHNS and CDR2 as SASEGT. V dropped 6 bases and J dropped 5; count of bases not matched to a gene: 7.

The chain employs TRBV5-5 and TRBJ2-3, with D possibly being TRBD2 (6 bases). Trimming took 4 bases from V and 0 from J, leaving 12 bases between them. CDR3 length equals 15 residues. CDR1 and CDR2 (germline): SGHKS, YYEKEE (reference sequence). CDR3 DNA: TGTGCCAGCAGCCGCGGGGTTACAAGCACAGATACGCAGTATTTT. Encoded protein: CASSRGVTSTDTQYF. Supplemented by reference TRBV5-5 and TRBJ2-3, the full variable domain reads DAGVTQSPTHLIKTRGQQVTLRCSPISGHKSVSWYQQVLGQGPQFIFQYYEKEERGRGNFPDRFSARQFPNYSSELNVNALLLGDSALYLCASSRGVTSTDTQYFGPGTRLTVL.

The chain links TRBV5-1 to TRBJ2-7, with 11 bases that match TRBD2. The germline CDR1 and CDR2 sequences are SGHRS and YFSETQ. The CDR3 loop spans 16 amino acids. V gave up 0 bases and J gave up 3 bases; unmatched junction bases: 5. CDR3 nucleotide sequence: TGCGCCAGCAGCTTGGTGGCTAGCGGGGGGAACTACGAGCAGTACTTC. This translates into CASSLVASGGNYEQYF.

V and J are TRBV7-2 and TRBJ2-5; TRBD1 matches at 9 bases. Germline V gives CDR1 SGHTA, CDR2 FQGNSA. The CDR3 loop spans 18 amino acids. V shed 2 bases, J shed 4 bases, and the junction held 14 bases outside the gene matches. The CDR3 region is CASSLITIGTGSRETQYF. CDR3 in DNA: TGTGCCAGCAGCTTAATAACGATAGGGACAGGGAGTAGAGAGACCCAGTACTTC.

This clone appeared once. The gene calls are TRBV30 and TRBJ1-2; 7 positions agree with TRBD1. Germline CDR1 reads GTSNPN; CDR2 reads SVGIG (reference sequence). This CDR3 has 11 amino acids. V was clipped by 5 bases and J by 8 bases; unmatched bases: 5. CDR3: CAWEVGGGYTF. DNA of the CDR3: TGTGCCTGGGAGGTAGGGGGCGGCTACACCTTC.

This chain joins TRBV7-2 and TRBJ2-3; D gene ambiguous. V was clipped by 5 bases and J by 4 bases, with 10 bases between them. Looked up from germline, CDR1 is SGHTA and CDR2 is FQGNSA. The CDR3 contains 13 residues. CDR3 DNA: TGTGCCAGCAGCCCCCAGGTTCCAGATACGCAGTATTTT. This encodes CASSPQVPDTQYF. The full variable domain, completed using reference TRBV7-2 and TRBJ2-3, is GAGVSQSPSNKVTEKGKDVELRCDPISGHTALYWYRQSLGQGLEFLIYFQGNSAPDKSGLPSDRFSAERTGGSVSTLTIQRTQQEDSAVYLCASSPQVPDTQYFGPGTRLTVL.

CDR3 in amino acids: CSVEGPEAFF. The CDR3 bases are TGCAGCGTTGAAGGGCCTGAAGCTTTCTTT. The rearrangement links TRBV29-1 to TRBJ1-1; D call uncertain. This CDR3 has 10 amino acids. Germline V gives CDR1 SQVTM, CDR2 ANQGSEA. Between the trimmed V and J ends, which lost 1 base and 6 bases, there was a span of 3 bases.

The chain uses TRBV5-1 and TRBJ1-6, with TRBD1 as a possible D gene (5 bases). Trimming left V 0 bases short and J 8 bases short, with 15 bases between. Per the germline V gene, CDR1 is SGHRS and CDR2 is YFSETQ. There are 16 residues in the CDR3. For the CDR3, the DNA is TGCGCCAGCAGCTTGGATTCGCAGGGCCAAGATTCACCCCTCCACTTT. Protein: CASSLDSQGQDSPLHF.

The CDR3 protein is CSVRDRGEYGYTF. CDR3 in DNA: TGCAGCGTCCGGGACAGGGGGGAATATGGCTACACCTTC. This rearrangement joins TRBV29-1 to TRBJ1-2, with 11 bases matching TRBD1. The V and J ends lost 6 bases and 5 bases, in that order; junction bases with no gene match: 5. Germline V gene data show CDR1 as SQVTM and CDR2 as ANQGSEA. This CDR3 is 13 amino acids long.

About this clone itself: Mismatch with germline at one junction end may stem from a read error. The V call is TRBV7-2, the J call TRBJ2-4; 9 bases agree with TRBD2. CDR1 and CDR2 from the germline V gene are SGHTA and FQGNSA. This CDR3 is built from 14 residues. DNA for the CDR3: TGTGCCAGCAGCCTAGCGGGGTTGAAAAACATTCAGTACTTC. This gives the protein CASSLAGLKNIQYF.

This chain uses TRBV18 with TRBJ2-7; the D is unclear. This CDR3 spans 13 amino acids. CDR1 and CDR2 (germline): KGHSH, LQKENI. Trimming took off 2 bases at V and 0 bases at J, with 5 bases between the two ends. CDR3 in amino acids: CASSPIRSYEQYF. CDR3 nucleotide sequence: TGTGCCAGCTCACCAATTCGCTCCTACGAGCAGTACTTC.

The count of this clone is one. The rearrangement uses TRBV4-1 and TRBJ2-4; 8 bases match TRBD1. The germline V gene encodes CDR1 MGHRA and CDR2 YSYEKL. The CDR3 loop spans 16 amino acids. With 2 bases clipped from V and 6 bases from J, the junction kept 9 bases outside the gene matches. This CDR3 is CASSQPTTGAGNIQYF. CDR3 coding DNA: TGCGCCAGCAGCCAACCGACGACAGGGGCGGGAAACATTCAGTACTTC.

J is TRBJ2-1 and V is TRBV27; possible D gene TRBD2, 7 bases. Looked up from germline, CDR1 is MNHEY and CDR2 is SMNVEV (reference sequence). Trimming cost V 5 bases and J 4 bases, with 24 bases left between them. The CDR3 has 18 amino acids. CDR3 loop: CASSVFGAVAGAYNEQFF. CDR3 bases: TGTGCCAGCAGTGTTTTTGGGGCTGTGGCGGGGGCTTACAATGAGCAGTTCTTC.

The V gene is TRBV5-1, the J gene TRBJ2-1; the D call may be TRBD1 or TRBD2 (5 bases each). The CDR3 has 17 amino acids. With 0 bases removed from V and 0 bases from J, the gap between germline ends came to 13 bases. CDR1 and CDR2 (germline): SGHRS, YFSETQ. The CDR3 region is CASSLATGTPSYNEQFF. CDR3 nucleotides: TGCGCCAGCAGCTTGGCGACGGGGACCCCCTCCTACAATGAGCAGTTCTTC.

The V and J genes are TRBV11-2 and TRBJ2-3, with D perhaps matching TRBD1 or TRBD2 (5 bases each). Germline loops: CDR1 SGHAT, CDR2 FQNNGV. The CDR3 spans 17 residues. Deletions cut 6 bases from V and 0 bases from J, with 19 bases between. Here the CDR3 reads CASSPGTKGASTDTQYF. The DNA of the CDR3 is TGTGCCAGCAGTCCCGGGACGAAAGGAGCTAGCACAGATACGCAGTATTTT.

The chain recombines TRBV25-1 with TRBJ1-4, with TRBD1 matching 9 bases. This CDR3 spans 16 amino acids. The V gene's germline CDR1 is MGHDK and CDR2 SYGVNS. V lost 6 bases to trimming and J lost 3 bases; unmatched junction nucleotides: 8. The CDR3 loop reads CASSRDRASANEKLFF. The CDR3 nucleotides read TGTGCCAGCAGCCGGGACAGGGCTTCGGCTAATGAAAAACTGTTTTTT.

The chain couples TRBV18 to TRBJ1-5; 10 bases are shared with TRBD1. CDR1 and CDR2 (germline): KGHSH, LQKENI. V lost 3 bases, J lost 2 bases, and 7 bases stayed unmatched. The CDR3 covers 17 residues. The CDR3 loop is CASSPTRQGAGNQPQHF. The CDR3 nucleotides are TGTGCCAGCTCACCCACGAGACAGGGGGCAGGCAATCAGCCCCAGCATTTT. Based on the CDR3 plus reference TRBV18 and TRBJ1-5, the full variable domain is NAGVMQNPRHLVRRRGQEARLRCSPMKGHSHVYWYRQLPEEGLKFMVYLQKENIIDESGMPKERFSAEFPKEGPSILRIQQVVRGDSAAYFCASSPTRQGAGNQPQHFGDGTRLSIL.

This chain joins TRBV5-8 and TRBJ2-1; D remains unclear. Germline V gives CDR1 SGHTS, CDR2 YDEGEE. This CDR3 spans 16 amino acids. V was pared by 1 base and J by 1 base, with 12 bases between. The CDR3 DNA is TGTGCCAGCAGCTTGCAAGTCGGGTTGTCCTACAATGAGCAGTTCTTC. Protein sequence: CASSLQVGLSYNEQFF.

This chain uses TRBV19 with TRBJ2-7, with 8 nucleotides matching TRBD2. The V and J ends lost 6 bases and 2 bases, in that order; junction bases with no gene match: 3. This CDR3 spans 13 amino acids. The germline CDR1 and CDR2 sequences are LNHDA and SQIVND (reference sequence). CDR3 in DNA: TGTGCCAGTAGGCGGGGGGCGGCCTACGAGCAGTACTTC. It codes for CASRRGAAYEQYF.

Worth noting for this clone: Other nucleotide sequences from this sample produce the same CDR3. The V call is TRBV20-1, the J call TRBJ1-3, with unresolved D. V shed 6 bases and J shed 4 bases, with 7 bases lying between them. This CDR3 has 11 residues. The germline V gene has CDR1 DFQATT and CDR2 SNEGSKA (reference sequence). The CDR3 region is CSARIGNTIYF. CDR3 bases: TGCAGTGCAAGGATCGGAAACACCATATATTTT.

The genes are TRBV27 and TRBJ1-2; D is ambiguous. Germline V lookup: CDR1 MNHEY, CDR2 SMNVEV (reference sequence). Trimming took off 5 bases at V and 3 bases at J, with 13 bases between the two ends. The CDR3 runs 14 residues. The CDR3 DNA is TGTGCCAGCAGTCCTTATTGGTTGGACTATGGCTACACCTTC. Its translation: CASSPYWLDYGYTF.